This paragraph covers one TCR beta chain sequence. Its antigen is currently not known. One base away there is no much larger clone; base qualities are not given. According to the germline V gene, CDR1 reads MNHEY and CDR2 reads SVGAGI. From its cysteine to its phenylalanine, the CDR3 spans 14 amino acids. Of the read, only the CDR3 DNA is kept; its 42 bases are in frame from base 1. Trimming removed 4 bases from V and 7 bases from J, leaving 17 bases between the germline ends. The immunoSEQ Assay, a bias-controlled multiplex PCR, was used to amplify TCRbeta CDR3 regions from genomic DNA. In the source study's methods: The number of nucleated cells in each sample was estimated by amplification of reference gene primers within the assay. To quantify the absolute abundance of each unique TCRbeta CDR3 rearrangement, sequence reads were collapsed and filtered. For each sample, productive Simpson clonality was calculated as the square root of Simpson's diversity index over productive rearrangements. TCRdb obtained this table from immuneACCESS and retained in-frame rearrangements with V and J assigned. These tables miss some clones; where compared with another copy, unresolved V genes account for less than half of the shortfall, and the remainder is unexplained. V, J and clone size are those of that table, while D and trimming were read from the DNA. The sample profile shows about 100,000 clones; roughly 92% of them were found once. Of the sample, 5.7% is held by the ten largest clones.

These data are taken from a study of blood T cell repertoires in COVID-19 (dated by TCRdb to the early 2020s). For the study in its entirety: Samples from collaborators originated in the United States, Italy and Spain and spanned both the acute and convalescent phases of COVID-19. Sample metadata almost always included a de-identified subject ID, COVID-19 status, age in years and sex. Samples were obtained from the ongoing ImmuneRACE study (first 160 participants) and from some 1,200 subjects provided by 6 global collaborators. HLA class I and class II types, where available, came from metadata supplied by the sample provider rather than from assay-based typing. The repertoires were released in a freely available public database meant as a resource for research on the immune response to SARS-CoV-2. The prospective study material was composed of cDNA or gDNA derived from T cells, B-cell-depleted T cells, or PBMCs. The dataset comprised deeply sampled blood TCRbeta repertoires from subjects exposed to, actively infected with, or recovered from COVID-19. The study at large found these results: How much clinical and demographic metadata was included differed by source and by participant, and the metadata was provided uncurated.

Each collaborating institution followed its own protocols to collect whole blood in K2EDTA tubes. For TCRbeta analysis, collaborators shipped samples in one of three forms: frozen whole blood, isolated PBMCs, or DNA extracted from either of those sample types. The chain was built from TRBV6-5 and TRBJ2-7; TRBD1 might be the D gene, on 5 matching bases. The sequence came from a man in his 70s with acute or convalescent COVID-19. The sequenced material came from peripheral blood. The CDR3 here reads CASSSTGPFKEQYF. Here is the DNA: TGTGCCAGCAGTTCTACAGGACCCTTTAAGGAGCAGTACTTC.